This TCR beta chain was found in a study of identical twins. TCRdb reanalysed the 5' RACE reads using MiXCR and keeps one entry per CDR3 protein. The sample records about 530,000 distinct CDR3 sequences, around 22% being singletons. This CDR3 has 15 residues. Germline CDR1 reads SGHDT; CDR2 reads YYEEEE. The ends were cut back, 4 bases at V and 4 bases at J, with 17 bases in the middle. These same records also appear under a second study, on yellow fever vaccine responses in identical twins.

This clonotype originated in a woman aged 18-35 years in good health. The chain combines TRBV5-6 with TRBJ1-2; D is perhaps TRBD1 (5 bases). Sequenced sample: CD4+ T cells sorted from blood. The CDR3 is CASSPVWGPGYGYTF. The CDR3 nucleotides are TGTGCCAGCAGCCCCGTCTGGGGCCCGGGCTATGGCTACACCTTC.